The 30 T cell receptor beta chains in this list originate from one sample, sequenced in a study of cytomegalovirus exposure and HLA in healthy donors (dated by TCRdb to 2016 to 2017). The library was generated by the immunoSEQ multiplex PCR assay. For the multiplex PCR, a mixture combining 60 forward primers for TCR Vbeta segments and 13 reverse primers for TCR Jbeta segments was used. Entries here come from immuneACCESS through TCRdb and include only in-frame sequences with V and J called. Some clones fail to appear in such tables; in the studies checked, an unresolved V gene covers under half of the shortfall, and the cause of the remainder is unknown. The sample contains 210,000 or so clones, roughly 81% of them found a single time. 0.24% of the sample comes from the top ten. Sample: PBMCs. The receptor set was obtained from a girl under 10 years old in good health and CMV-seronegative.

The chain carries TRBV6-1 and TRBJ1-1; TRBD1 might be the D (5 bases). From germline, CDR1 is MNHNS and CDR2 SASEGT. This CDR3 comprises 12 residues. V shed 2 bases and J shed 4 bases, with 5 bases lying between them. CDR3: CASSEQGTEAFF. CDR3 DNA sequence: TGTGCCAGCAGTGAACAGGGCACTGAAGCTTTCTTT.

The chain recombines TRBV11-2 with TRBJ2-3; 13 bases are a match to TRBD2. The germline CDR1 and CDR2 sequences are SGHAT and FQNNGV. After removal of 5 bases from V and 4 bases from J, the junction contained 6 bases not matched to a gene. This CDR3 is 16 amino acids long. CDR3 in DNA: TGTGCCAGCAGCACAAGACTAGCGGGGGGCTCAGATACGCAGTATTTT. It encodes CASSTRLAGGSDTQYF.

The chain has TRBV5-4 and TRBJ2-7, with 10 bases that match TRBD1. J lost 7 bases, V lost 4 bases, and 8 bases had no gene match. Germline CDR1 and CDR2: SGHNT and YYREEE (reference sequence). CDR3 length equals 14 residues. CDR3 amino acids: CASSAAGTGEEQYF. CDR3 DNA: TGTGCCAGCAGCGCCGCAGGGACAGGGGAGGAGCAGTACTTC.

J is TRBJ2-1 and V is TRBV5-1; 7 bases agree with TRBD2. The germline gives CDR1 SGHRS, CDR2 YFSETQ. V gave up 4 bases and J gave up 5 bases; unmatched junction bases: 6. This CDR3 spans 14 amino acids. CDR3 bases: TGCGCCAGCAGCGATTCTAGCGGCCACAATGAGCAGTTCTTC. The encoded protein is CASSDSSGHNEQFF. The full variable domain, its missing parts supplied by reference TRBV5-1 and TRBJ2-1, is KAGVTQTPRYLIKTRGQQVTLSCSPISGHRSVSWYQQTPGQGLQFLFEYFSETQRNKGNFPGRFSGRQFSNSRSEMNVSTLELGDSALYLCASSDSSGHNEQFFGPGTRLTVL.

V is TRBV27 and J is TRBJ1-5; 8 bases are shared with TRBD1. The CDR3 length is 13 residues. Germline loops: CDR1 MNHEY, CDR2 SMNVEV (reference sequence). V lost 3 bases to trimming and J lost 11 bases; unmatched junction nucleotides: 6. The CDR3 DNA sequence: TGTGCCAGCAGTTTTGGACAGGGCAAAGCCCAGCATTTT. It translates to CASSFGQGKAQHF.

CDR3 residues: CASRVRGQGASEQYF. CDR3 DNA sequence: TGTGCCAGCAGGGTCCGGGGACAGGGGGCGTCCGAGCAGTACTTC. The rearrangement joins TRBV7-8 to TRBJ2-7; 12 positions agree with TRBD1. This CDR3 comprises 15 residues. The junction had 9 bases not matched to a gene; V was cut back by 6 bases and J by 6 bases. The germline V gene has CDR1 SGHVS and CDR2 FQNEAQ.

The chain employs TRBV7-2 and TRBJ2-7, with TRBD1 as a possible D gene (6 bases). CDR3 size: 13 residues. CDR1 is SGHTA, CDR2 FQGNSA, per germline. Trimming removed 4 bases from V and 4 bases from J, with 11 bases in between. The CDR3 region has the DNA TGTGCCAGCAGCTCCGCAGGGGCTTACGAGCAGTACTTC. It codes for CASSSAGAYEQYF.

The rearrangement links TRBV5-1 to TRBJ2-1; 11 positions agree with TRBD2. The CDR3 is 16 residues long. V trimming: 4 bases; J trimming: 4 bases; junction bases outside the gene matches: 7. CDR1 and CDR2 from the germline V gene are SGHRS and YFSETQ. CDR3 amino acids: CASSLRLAGLYNEQFF. The CDR3 nucleotides are TGCGCCAGCAGCCTGAGACTAGCGGGACTATACAATGAGCAGTTCTTC.

This clone was detected only once. V usage is TRBV7-9 and J usage is TRBJ2-6, with D hard to call. There are 14 residues in the CDR3. Germline CDR1 and CDR2: SEHNR and FQNEAQ (reference sequence). The V end lost 5 bases, the J end lost 2 bases, and 7 bases lay between the germline ends. The CDR3 DNA is TGTGCCAGCAGCCCCCGTCCTGGGGCCAACGTCCTGACTTTC. This encodes CASSPRPGANVLTF.

This chain uses TRBV27 with TRBJ2-7; 10 bases agree with TRBD1. The CDR3 totals 15 residues. V gave up 5 bases and J gave up 3 bases; unmatched junction bases: 7. Per the germline V gene, CDR1 is MNHEY and CDR2 is SMNVEV (reference sequence). The CDR3 bases are TGTGCCAGCAGTAACCGGGACAGGGGCCTCTACGAGCAGTACTTC. Translation gives CASSNRDRGLYEQYF.

The CDR3, as DNA: TGTGCCAGCAGCCAGGGACAGAACTATGGCTACACCTTC. Its translation is CASSQGQNYGYTF. The genes are TRBV9 and TRBJ1-2; TRBD1 matches at 7 bases. Trimming at V came to 4 bases and at J to 2 bases, leaving 2 bases not matched to a gene. The CDR3 is 13 residues long. CDR1 and CDR2 (germline): SGDLS, YYNGEE.

This chain uses TRBV6-5 with TRBJ2-7, with D tentatively TRBD1 (5 bases). CDR1 and CDR2 (germline): MNHEY, SVGAGI. V was trimmed by 2 bases and J by 1 base, leaving 6 bases between them. The CDR3 has 13 residues. CDR3: CASSYDSSYEQYF. The CDR3 DNA reads as TGTGCCAGCAGTTACGACAGTTCCTACGAGCAGTACTTC.

The chain joins TRBV4-2 to TRBJ2-5, with 7 bases identical to TRBD2. Trimming at V came to 0 bases and at J to 2 bases, leaving 9 bases not matched to a gene. Germline V gene data show CDR1 as LGHNA and CDR2 as YNFKEQ. The CDR3 runs 17 residues. CDR3 residues: CASSQDMGAGQQETQYF. As DNA, the CDR3 is TGTGCCAGCAGCCAAGATATGGGAGCGGGGCAACAAGAGACCCAGTACTTC.

The chain's CDR3 is CASSLLAGRYNEQFF. The CDR3 DNA reads TGTGCCAGCAGCTTACTAGCGGGGAGATACAATGAGCAGTTCTTC. The V gene is TRBV7-2, the J gene TRBJ2-1; 9 nucleotides match TRBD2. This CDR3 region has 15 residues. V was clipped by 2 bases and J by 4 bases; unmatched bases: 3. Germline V gene sequence: CDR1 SGHTA, CDR2 FQGNSA.

The chain joins TRBV6-5 to TRBJ2-5; TRBD1 aligns across 9 bases. TRBJ2-7 explains the end of the DNA better; the J call may be wrong. The CDR3 extends over 14 amino acids. In germline, CDR1 is MNHEY, CDR2 SVGAGI. The CDR3, as DNA: TGTGCCAGTACAACCGGGACAGGGTCTGGCGAGCAGTACTTC. As protein: CASTTGTGSGEQYF.

The gene calls are TRBV10-3 and TRBJ2-5; 10 bases are shared with TRBD2. This CDR3 contains 15 residues. With 2 bases clipped from V and 5 bases from J, the junction kept 5 bases outside the gene matches. CDR1 and CDR2 (germline): ENHRY, SYGVKD. CDR3 nucleotides: TGTGCCATCAGTGAGAGCGGGGGGGCCTATGAGACCCAGTACTTC. Protein: CAISESGGAYETQYF.

J is TRBJ2-2 and V is TRBV7-9, with D tentatively TRBD2 (5 bases). The CDR3 length is 12 residues. In germline, CDR1 is SEHNR, CDR2 FQNEAQ (reference sequence). CDR3 loop: CAFAGNTGELFF. The CDR3 DNA is TGTGCTTTTGCGGGGAACACCGGGGAGCTGTTTTTT.

The chain combines TRBV11-1 with TRBJ1-2, with 9 bases fitting TRBD1. Per germline, CDR1 SGHAT and CDR2 FQDESV (reference sequence). This CDR3 region has 14 residues. Germline trimming cut 5 bases from V and 4 bases from J; bases unmatched to any gene: 5. The CDR3 region has the DNA TGTGCCAGCAGCCTTCGGACAGGGGCCTATGGCTACACCTTC. This sequence encodes CASSLRTGAYGYTF. The full variable domain, in which reference TRBV11-1 and TRBJ1-2 provide the parts outside the CDR3, is EAEVAQSPRYKITEKSQAVAFWCDPISGHATLYWYRQILGQGPELLVQFQDESVVDDSQLPKDRFSAERLKGVDSTLKIQPAELGDSAMYLCASSLRTGAYGYTFGSGTRLTVV.

The chain is built from TRBV27 and TRBJ1-6; TRBD1 agrees at 10 bases. Germline-derived CDR1 and CDR2 are MNHEY and SMNVEV (reference sequence). V shed 5 bases, J shed 7 bases, and the junction held 5 bases outside the gene matches. There are 15 residues in the CDR3. This CDR3 reads CASSDRGRGNSPLHF. DNA for the CDR3: TGTGCCAGCAGTGACAGGGGGCGCGGGAATTCACCCCTCCACTTT.

This clone was recorded a few times. V and J are TRBV13 and TRBJ2-5, with D possibly TRBD1 on 6 matching bases. This CDR3 is 13 amino acids long. Trimming left V 2 bases short and J 2 bases short, with 6 bases between. CDR1 and CDR2 from the germline V gene are PRHDT and FYEKMQ (reference sequence). CDR3 in amino acids: CASSLRGQETQYF. The CDR3 bases are TGTGCCAGCAGCTTAAGGGGGCAAGAGACCCAGTACTTC.

The V and J genes are TRBV6-1 and TRBJ2-7, with D unresolved. This CDR3 is 11 amino acids long. Germline V gene sequence: CDR1 MNHNS, CDR2 SASEGT. Trimming removed 7 bases at V and 3 bases at J, with 7 bases between. The CDR3 DNA reads TGTGCCAGCATACAAAGCTACGAGCAGTACTTC. This translates into CASIQSYEQYF.

This chain connects TRBV29-1 to TRBJ1-1; 10 nucleotides agree with TRBD1. Losses at the gene ends were 4 bases for V and 4 bases for J; bases not matched to a gene: 3. CDR3 length: 13 amino acids. From germline, CDR1 is SQVTM and CDR2 ANQGSEA. This chain's CDR3 is CSVVWDRGTEAFF. CDR3 in DNA: TGCAGCGTTGTCTGGGACAGGGGCACTGAAGCTTTCTTT.

The chain is built from TRBV6-5 and TRBJ2-1; perhaps TRBD2 as D (5 bases). The germline V gene has CDR1 MNHEY and CDR2 SVGAGI. The CDR3 runs to 15 residues. V was cut by 5 bases and J by 6 bases, with 17 bases left in between. The CDR3 region is CASSVLALGPNEQFF. As DNA, the CDR3 is TGTGCCAGCAGTGTGCTAGCATTAGGTCCCAATGAGCAGTTCTTC.

The chain joins TRBV2 to TRBJ2-4; the match to TRBD1 covers 7 bases. The CDR3 runs to 13 residues. After removal of 4 bases from V and 4 bases from J, the junction contained 1 base not matched to a gene. Germline CDR1 and CDR2: SNHLY and FYNNEI. CDR3 loop: CASSAGGKNIQYF. The CDR3 DNA follows: TGTGCCAGCAGTGCAGGGGGTAAAAACATTCAGTACTTC.

CDR3: CASSFGTKTFEQYF. The CDR3 DNA sequence: TGTGCCAGCAGCTTCGGGACAAAGACCTTCGAGCAGTACTTC. This rearrangement joins TRBV11-2 to TRBJ2-7, with D possibly being TRBD1 (6 bases). V shed 3 bases and J shed 6 bases, with 15 bases lying between them. Germline-derived CDR1 and CDR2 are SGHAT and FQNNGV. The CDR3 has 14 amino acids.

V and J are TRBV5-8 and TRBJ1-1, with D unresolved. The germline V gene has CDR1 SGHTS and CDR2 YDEGEE. V was cut by 2 bases and J by 0 bases, with 11 bases left in between. This CDR3 has 15 residues. The chain's CDR3 is CASSFQMPMNTEAFF. CDR3 sequence (DNA): TGTGCCAGCAGCTTCCAGATGCCCATGAACACTGAAGCTTTCTTT.

This sequence joins TRBV6-5 and TRBJ1-1; possible D gene TRBD1, 6 bases. Germline V gene data show CDR1 as MNHEY and CDR2 as SVGAGI. This CDR3 is built from 16 residues. The V end was cut by 3 bases, the J end by 2 bases, with 16 bases between. The CDR3 DNA reads as TGTGCCAGCAGTTATTTACAGAGGGGGAATAACACTGAAGCTTTCTTT. This sequence encodes CASSYLQRGNNTEAFF.

This chain uses TRBV6-1 with TRBJ2-5, with 7 bases matching TRBD2. With V trimmed by 6 bases and J by 5 bases, 9 bases remained unmatched. This CDR3 has 14 amino acids. Per the germline V gene, CDR1 is MNHNS and CDR2 is SASEGT. CDR3 loop: CASRAGANGETQYF. The CDR3 DNA reads as TGTGCCAGCAGGGCGGGAGCGAATGGTGAGACCCAGTACTTC.

The rearrangement joins TRBV2 to TRBJ2-7, with TRBD1 matching 9 bases. V lost 7 bases and J lost 2; bases outside the gene matches: 15. CDR1 and CDR2 from the germline V gene are SNHLY and FYNNEI. This CDR3 spans 17 amino acids. In nucleotides, the CDR3 is TGTGCCAGCATCCGACTCCCGCCGGGACAGGGAACCTACGAGCAGTACTTC. Encoded protein: CASIRLPPGQGTYEQYF.

This rearrangement joins TRBV7-2 to TRBJ2-1; unclear D gene. V was cut by 2 bases and J by 7 bases, with 6 bases left in between. Per germline, CDR1 SGHTA and CDR2 FQGNSA. The CDR3 runs to 12 residues. In nucleotides, the CDR3 is TGTGCCAGCAGCTTAATCAGAAATGAGCAGTTCTTC. It translates to CASSLIRNEQFF.